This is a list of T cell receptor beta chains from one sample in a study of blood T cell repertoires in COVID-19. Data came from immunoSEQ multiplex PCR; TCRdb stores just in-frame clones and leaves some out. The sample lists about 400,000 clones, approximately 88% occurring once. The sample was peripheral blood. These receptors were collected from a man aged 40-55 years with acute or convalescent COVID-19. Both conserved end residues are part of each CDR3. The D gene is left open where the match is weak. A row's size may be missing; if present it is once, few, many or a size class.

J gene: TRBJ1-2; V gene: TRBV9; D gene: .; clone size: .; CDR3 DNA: TGTGCCAGCAGCAATGGACAGTCCGTCTATGGCTACACCTTC; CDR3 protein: CASSNGQSVYGYTF
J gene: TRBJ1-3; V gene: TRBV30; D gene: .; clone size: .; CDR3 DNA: TGTGCTTACAAGGTGGGGCCGGGAAACACCATATATTTT; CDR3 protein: CAYKVGPGNTIYF
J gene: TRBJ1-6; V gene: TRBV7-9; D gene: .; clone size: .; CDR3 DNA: TGTGCCAGCAGCAGCCGGGGGAGGGGGAATTCACCCCTCCACTTT; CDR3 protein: CASSSRGRGNSPLHF
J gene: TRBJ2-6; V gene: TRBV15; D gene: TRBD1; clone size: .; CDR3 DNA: TGTGCCACCAGCATTACAGGGGGAGAGGCCAACGTCCTGACTTTC; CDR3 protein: CATSITGGEANVLTF
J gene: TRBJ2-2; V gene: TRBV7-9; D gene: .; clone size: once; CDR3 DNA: TGTGCCAGCAGCCTAGAAAGGACAGCGAACACCGGGGAGCTGTTTTTT; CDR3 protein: CASSLERTANTGELFF
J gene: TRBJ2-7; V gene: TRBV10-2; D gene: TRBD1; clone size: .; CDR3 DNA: TGCGCCAGCGGGTTGAACAGGGGATTGATCTACGAGCAGTACTTC; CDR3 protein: CASGLNRGLIYEQYF
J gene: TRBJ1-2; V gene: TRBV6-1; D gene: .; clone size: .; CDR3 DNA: TGTGCCAGCAGTGATCCAGGGATCTTCTATGGCTACACCTTC; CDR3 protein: CASSDPGIFYGYTF
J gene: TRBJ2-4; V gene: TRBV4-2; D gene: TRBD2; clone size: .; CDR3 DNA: TGTGCCAGCAGCCAAGAGGCGGGAGGGCACAGGAACATTCAGTACTTC; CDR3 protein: CASSQEAGGHRNIQYF
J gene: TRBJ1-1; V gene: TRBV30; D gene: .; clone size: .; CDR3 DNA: TGTGCCTGGAATGGAGGAGTGGGAGTTCCTGAAGCTTTCTTT; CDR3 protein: CAWNGGVGVPEAFF
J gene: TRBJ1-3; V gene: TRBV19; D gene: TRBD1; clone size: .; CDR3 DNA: TGTGCCAGTTCGGACAGGGTGGACACCATATATTTT; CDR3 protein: CASSDRVDTIYF
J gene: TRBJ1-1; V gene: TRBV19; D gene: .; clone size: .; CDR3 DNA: TGTGCCAGTAGTTACCAGGGGCTAAACACTGAAGCTTTCTTT; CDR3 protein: CASSYQGLNTEAFF
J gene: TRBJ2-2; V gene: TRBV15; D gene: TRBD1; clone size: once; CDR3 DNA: TGTGCCACCAGCAAAGGACAGGGGGTGACCGGGGAGCTGTTTTTT; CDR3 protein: CATSKGQGVTGELFF
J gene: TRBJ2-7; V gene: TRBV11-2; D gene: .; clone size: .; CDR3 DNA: TGTGCCAGCAATGGCGGGACGAACCGGGGGGAGCAGTACTTC; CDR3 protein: CASNGGTNRGEQYF
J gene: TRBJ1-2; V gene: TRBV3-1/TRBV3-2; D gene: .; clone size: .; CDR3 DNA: TGTGCCAGCAGCCCCTTGACAGTTAAAGGGGGCTACACCTTC; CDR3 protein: CASSPLTVKGGYTF
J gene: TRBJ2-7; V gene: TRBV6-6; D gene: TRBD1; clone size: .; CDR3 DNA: TGTGCCAGCAGGGGGACAGGGGAGGACTCCTACGAGCAGTACTTC; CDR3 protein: CASRGTGEDSYEQYF
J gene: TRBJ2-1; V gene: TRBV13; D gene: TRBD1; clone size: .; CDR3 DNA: TGTGCCAGCAGCCAGGCAGGGGGCACGGGCCGTGAGCAGTTCTTC; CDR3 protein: CASSQAGGTGREQFF
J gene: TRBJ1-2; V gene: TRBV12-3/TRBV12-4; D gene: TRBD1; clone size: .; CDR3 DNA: TGTGCCAGCAGTTCGGGGACAGGAGATGGCTGCACCTTC; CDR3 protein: CASSSGTGDGCTF
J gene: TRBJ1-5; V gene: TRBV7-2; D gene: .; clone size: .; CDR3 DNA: TGTGCCAGCAGCTTACGGGCAGGGTGGGATCAGCCCCAGCATTTT; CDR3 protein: CASSLRAGWDQPQHF
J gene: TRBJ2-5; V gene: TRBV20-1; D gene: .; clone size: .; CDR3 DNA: TGCAGTGCAACAGGTCGAGAGACCCAGTACTTC; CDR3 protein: CSATGRETQYF
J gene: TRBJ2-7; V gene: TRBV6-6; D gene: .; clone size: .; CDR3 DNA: TGTGCCAGCAGTGCGGGTGTGCGCGCCTACGAGCAGTACTTC; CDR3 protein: CASSAGVRAYEQYF
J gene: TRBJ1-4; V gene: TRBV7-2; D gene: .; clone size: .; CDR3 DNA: TGTGCCAGCAGCTTAAGAGGACAGAAGAATGAAAAACTGTTTTTT; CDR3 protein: CASSLRGQKNEKLFF
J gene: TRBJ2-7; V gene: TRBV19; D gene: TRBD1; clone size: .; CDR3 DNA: TGTGCCAGTAGGAGGACAGGGGGGGCCTACGAGCAGTACTTC; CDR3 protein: CASRRTGGAYEQYF
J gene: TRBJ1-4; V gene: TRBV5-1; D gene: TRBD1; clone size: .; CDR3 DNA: TGCGCCAGCAGCAGAACGGACAGGGAATCTGAAAAACTGTTTTTT; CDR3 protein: CASSRTDRESEKLFF
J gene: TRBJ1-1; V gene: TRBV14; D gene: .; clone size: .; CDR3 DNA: TGTGCCAGCAGCCAAGATATTCGAGGTGAAGCTTTCTTT; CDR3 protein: CASSQDIRGEAFF
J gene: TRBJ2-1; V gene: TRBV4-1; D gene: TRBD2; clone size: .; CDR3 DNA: TGCGCCAGCAGCCAAACAACAGCGGGACTAGCGGGAGGGGAGCAGTTCTTC; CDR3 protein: CASSQTTAGLAGGEQFF
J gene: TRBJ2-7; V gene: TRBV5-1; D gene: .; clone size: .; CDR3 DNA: TGCGCCAGCAACGAGCTCCCGGGCGAGCAGTACTTC; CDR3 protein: CASNELPGEQYF
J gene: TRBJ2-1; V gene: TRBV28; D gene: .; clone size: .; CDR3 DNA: TGTGCCAGCAGTTTGGGCGGGATGAGGGATGAGCAGTTCTTC; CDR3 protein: CASSLGGMRDEQFF
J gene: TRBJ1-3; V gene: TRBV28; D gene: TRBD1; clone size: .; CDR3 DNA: TGTGCCAGCAGTTCGGTCCCCGGGACAGCTTCGGGAAACACCATATATTTT; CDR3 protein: CASSSVPGTASGNTIYF
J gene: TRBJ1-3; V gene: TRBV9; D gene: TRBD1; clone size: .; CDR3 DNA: TGTGCCAGCAGCGCAACAGGGGGCGGCGGAAACACCATATATTTT; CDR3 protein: CASSATGGGGNTIYF
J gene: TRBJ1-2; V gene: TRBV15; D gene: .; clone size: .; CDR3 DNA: TGTGCCACCAGCAAATCGAGAGGGCTTGGCTACACCTTC; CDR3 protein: CATSKSRGLGYTF
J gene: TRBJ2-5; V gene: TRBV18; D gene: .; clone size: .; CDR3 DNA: TGTGCCAGCTCACCAGGCCTCTTATGGGAGACCCAGTACTTC; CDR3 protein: CASSPGLLWETQYF
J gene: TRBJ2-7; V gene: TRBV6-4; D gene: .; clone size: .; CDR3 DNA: TGTGCCAGCAGTGACTTCCAACGGAGGAGAATAGAATACGAGCAGTACTTC; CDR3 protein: CASSDFQRRRIEYEQYF
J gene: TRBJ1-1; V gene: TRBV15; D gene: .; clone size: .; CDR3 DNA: TGTGCCACCAGCACTTCTGCAGGGCCATTAGCTTTCTTT; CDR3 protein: CATSTSAGPLAFF
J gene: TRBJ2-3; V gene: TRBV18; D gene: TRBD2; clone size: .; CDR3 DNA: TGTGCCAGCTCACTTAAGCGGGGGGGCCGCGATACGCAGTATTTT; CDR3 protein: CASSLKRGGRDTQYF
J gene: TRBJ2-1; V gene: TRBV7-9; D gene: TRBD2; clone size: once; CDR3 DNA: TGTGCCAGCAGCCATCTAGCGGGGAGCTCCTACAATGAGCAGTTCTTC; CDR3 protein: CASSHLAGSSYNEQFF
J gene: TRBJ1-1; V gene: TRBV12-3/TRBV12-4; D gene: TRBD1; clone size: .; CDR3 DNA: TGTGCCAGCAGTTTAGGGACAGGGTCTGAAGCTTTCTTT; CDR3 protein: CASSLGTGSEAFF
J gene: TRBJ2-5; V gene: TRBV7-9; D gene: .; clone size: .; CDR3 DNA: TGTGCCAGCAGCTTTTCCAGACAGACTGGAGGGGAGACCCAGTACTTC; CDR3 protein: CASSFSRQTGGETQYF
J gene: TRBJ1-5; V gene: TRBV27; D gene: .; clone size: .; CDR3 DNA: TGTGCCAGCAGTCCTCACTCGACAGCATATAGCAATCAGCCCCAGCATTTT; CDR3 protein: CASSPHSTAYSNQPQHF
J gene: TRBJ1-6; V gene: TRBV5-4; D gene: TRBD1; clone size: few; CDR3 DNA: TGTGCCAGCAGCGAACAGGGGGCGCGGAATTCACCCCTCCACTTT; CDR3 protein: CASSEQGARNSPLHF
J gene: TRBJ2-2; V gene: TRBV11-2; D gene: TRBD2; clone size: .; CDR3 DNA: TGTGCCAGCACTCCTCTTAGGGGAGGGAGACCCGGGGAGCTGTTTTTT; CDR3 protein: CASTPLRGGRPGELFF
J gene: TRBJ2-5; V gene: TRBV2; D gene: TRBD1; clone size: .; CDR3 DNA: TGTGCCAGCAGTGGCCAGGGGGCGCAAGAGACCCAGTACTTC; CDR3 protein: CASSGQGAQETQYF
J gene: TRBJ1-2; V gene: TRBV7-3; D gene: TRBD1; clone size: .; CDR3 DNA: TGTGCCAGCAAACCGGGACAGGGGGCGTTTGGCTACACCTTC; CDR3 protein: CASKPGQGAFGYTF
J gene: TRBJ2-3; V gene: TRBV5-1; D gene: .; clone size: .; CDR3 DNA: TGCGCCAGCAGTGCAGGGGCAGATACGCAGTATTTT; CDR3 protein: CASSAGADTQYF
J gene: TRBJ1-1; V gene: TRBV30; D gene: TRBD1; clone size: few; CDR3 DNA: TGTGCCTGGAAGGACAGGGGAAGGGTAGGGAGGACTGAAGCTTTCTTT; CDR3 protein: CAWKDRGRVGRTEAFF
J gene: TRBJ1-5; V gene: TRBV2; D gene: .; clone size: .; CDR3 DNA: TGTGCCAGCAGTGAAGACATCAATAGCAATCAGCCCCAGCATTTT; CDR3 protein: CASSEDINSNQPQHF
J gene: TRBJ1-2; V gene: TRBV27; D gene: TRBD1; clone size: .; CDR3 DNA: TGTGCCAGCAGGTCCGGGACAGCTCTATTTGGCTACACCTTC; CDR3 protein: CASRSGTALFGYTF
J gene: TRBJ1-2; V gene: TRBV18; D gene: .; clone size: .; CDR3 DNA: TGTGCCAGCTCACGGGGAGAAGGTGGCTACACCTTC; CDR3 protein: CASSRGEGGYTF
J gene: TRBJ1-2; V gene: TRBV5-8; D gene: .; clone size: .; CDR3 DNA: TGTGCCAGCAGCTTGGCCGGGGCCGGGGGTGGCTACACCTTC; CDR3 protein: CASSLAGAGGGYTF
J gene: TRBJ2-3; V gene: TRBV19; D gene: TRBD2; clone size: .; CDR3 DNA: TGTGCCAGTAGGACTAGCGGGAGTGGCACAGATACGCAGTATTTT; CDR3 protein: CASRTSGSGTDTQYF
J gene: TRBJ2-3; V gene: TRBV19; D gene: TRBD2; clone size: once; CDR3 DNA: TGTGCCAGTAGTATTCGGACTAGCGGGGGGACCACAGATACGCAGTATTTT; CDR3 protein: CASSIRTSGGTTDTQYF
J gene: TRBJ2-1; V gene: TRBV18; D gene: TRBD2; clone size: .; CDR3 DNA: TGTGCCAGCTCGCCTACTAGCGGGGGGGCCAATGGACAGTTCTTC; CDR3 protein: CASSPTSGGANGQFF
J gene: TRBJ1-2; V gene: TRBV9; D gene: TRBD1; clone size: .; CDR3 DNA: TGTGCCAGCAGCGTAGGGACAGGGGGCAGGTATGGCTACACCTTC; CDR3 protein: CASSVGTGGRYGYTF
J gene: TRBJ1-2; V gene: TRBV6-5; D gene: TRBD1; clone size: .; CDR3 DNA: TGTGCCAGCTCAGTTACTTCAGGGGGAGTTAATGGCTACACCTTC; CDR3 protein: CASSVTSGGVNGYTF
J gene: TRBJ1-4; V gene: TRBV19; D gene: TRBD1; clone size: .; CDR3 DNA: TGTGCCAGTAGTATAATCCGGGACAGGTTTTCAACTAATGAAAAACTGTTTTTT; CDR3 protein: CASSIIRDRFSTNEKLFF
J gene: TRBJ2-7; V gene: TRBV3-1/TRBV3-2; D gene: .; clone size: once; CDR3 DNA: TGTGCCAGCAGCCGATACAAATCCAGCGCGGGGAGGTACACCTACGAGCAGTACTTC; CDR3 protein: CASSRYKSSAGRYTYEQYF